The entry below gives a single T cell receptor (beta chain) sequence along with its context. With 4 bases removed from V and 5 bases from J, the gap between germline ends came to 14 bases. CDR3 length equals 14 residues. Germline lookup yields CDR1 MRHNA and CDR2 SNTAGT. Assay: immunoSEQ multiplex PCR; the TCRdb copy retains only in-frame clones and omits some. The sample lists more than 65,000 clones, around 91% seen once, with 0.37% in the top ten. This entry comes from a study of technical replicates of blood from a few donors. Sequencing used T cells isolated from PBMCs. The genes are TRBV6-4 and TRBJ1-1; tentatively, D is TRBD1 (5 bases). The source is a human donor in good health. Some clones in this sample may be carry-over from other donors' samples. CDR3 nucleotides: TGTGCCAGCAGTGTCTCTGGGGGGGAAACTGAAGCTTTCTTT. It translates to CASSVSGGETEAFF.